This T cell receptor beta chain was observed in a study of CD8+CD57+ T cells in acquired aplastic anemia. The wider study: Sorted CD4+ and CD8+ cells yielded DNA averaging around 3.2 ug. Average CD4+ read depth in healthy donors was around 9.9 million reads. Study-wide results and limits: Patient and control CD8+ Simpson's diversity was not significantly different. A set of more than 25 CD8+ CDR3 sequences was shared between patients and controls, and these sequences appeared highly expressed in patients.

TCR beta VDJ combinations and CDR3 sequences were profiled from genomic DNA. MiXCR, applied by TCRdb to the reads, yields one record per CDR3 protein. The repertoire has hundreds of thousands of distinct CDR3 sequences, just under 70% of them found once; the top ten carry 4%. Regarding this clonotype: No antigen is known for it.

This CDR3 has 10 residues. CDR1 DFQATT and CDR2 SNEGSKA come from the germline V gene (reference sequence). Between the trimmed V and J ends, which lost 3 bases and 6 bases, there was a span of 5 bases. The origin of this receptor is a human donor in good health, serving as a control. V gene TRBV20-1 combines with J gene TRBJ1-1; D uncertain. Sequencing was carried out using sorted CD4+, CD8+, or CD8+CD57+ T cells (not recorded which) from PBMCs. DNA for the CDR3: TGCAGTGCTAGTCGTGCTGAAGCTTTCTTT. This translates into CSASRAEAFF.